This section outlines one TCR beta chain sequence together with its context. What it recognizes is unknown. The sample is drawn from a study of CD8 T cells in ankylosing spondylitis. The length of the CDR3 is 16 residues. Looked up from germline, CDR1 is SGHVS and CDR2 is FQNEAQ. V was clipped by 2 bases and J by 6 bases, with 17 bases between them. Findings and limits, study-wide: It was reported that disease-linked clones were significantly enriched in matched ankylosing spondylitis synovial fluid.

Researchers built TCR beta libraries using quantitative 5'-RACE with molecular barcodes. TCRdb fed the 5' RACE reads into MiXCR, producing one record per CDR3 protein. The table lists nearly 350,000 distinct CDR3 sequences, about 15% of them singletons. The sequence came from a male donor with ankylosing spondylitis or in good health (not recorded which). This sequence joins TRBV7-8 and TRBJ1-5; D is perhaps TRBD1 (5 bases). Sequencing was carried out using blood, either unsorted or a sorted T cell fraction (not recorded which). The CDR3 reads CASSLKDFREVQPQHF. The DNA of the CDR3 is TGTGCCAGCAGCTTAAAAGACTTCAGGGAGGTTCAGCCCCAGCATTTT.